This T cell receptor beta chain was retrieved from a study of molecular identifiers for immune sequencing clone quantification. MiXCR was run by TCRdb on the PCR reads, yielding one entry per CDR3 protein. The sample comprises roughly 630,000 distinct CDR3 sequences, around 25% of which are singletons, and 0.7% to 0.95% rests with the top ten. J gave up 3 bases and V 0 bases, and 3 bases lay outside the gene matches. This CDR3 spans 15 amino acids. Germline assignment: CDR1 MNHEY and CDR2 SVGEGT. Findings and limits, study-wide: With a barcode shared among identical TCR molecules, highly expanded clone sizes could be underestimated.

This clonotype has only a few counts. The antigen remains undetermined. The receptor's source is a human donor in good health. Some libraries in this study had Jurkat cell RNA spiked in. The chain recombines TRBV6-2 or TRBV6-3 with TRBJ1-1; 8 bases fit TRBD1. The sample was naive CD8+ T cells from blood, with Jurkat cell RNA spiked in. The subset denotes: FACS-sorted CD8+CD4-CCR7+CD45RA+ naive T cells. Written as DNA, the CDR3 is TGTGCCAGCAGTTACTCGACAGGGGTGGACACTGAAGCTTTCTTT. Its protein is CASSYSTGVDTEAFF.